This TCR beta chain was observed in a study of shared clonotypes between healthy human individuals. At the level of the study: Contributing individuals were two females and a few males aged 18 to 49.

This table comes from immunoSEQ multiplex PCR, and its TCRdb copy is limited to in-frame clones, with some not included. The table shows around 700,000 clones, with around 72% occurring only once. V gave up 0 bases and J gave up 4 bases, with 9 bases separating them. This CDR3 spans 15 amino acids. The germline CDR1 and CDR2 sequences are MGHRA and YSYEKL. The source of this sequence is a woman between 25 and 40 years old in good health. Sequenced material: memory CD4+ T cells sorted from blood. Subset described: CD45RA-negative fraction. J is TRBJ1-4 and V is TRBV4-1; D is ambiguous. In DNA form, the CDR3 reads TGCGCCAGCAGCCAAGAAGGACGGTTTAATGAAAAACTGTTTTTT. Its translation: CASSQEGRFNEKLFF.